The 3 T cell receptor beta chains below come from one sample, sequenced in a study of cytomegalovirus exposure and HLA in healthy donors. This PCR relied on a set of 60 Vbeta primers and 13 Jbeta primers. Profiled with immunoSEQ multiplex PCR; TCRdb holds only in-frame clones, not every one. The data show around 150,000 clones, 79% seen once. Material for sequencing was PBMCs. These TCRs come from a man aged 35 to 55 in good health and CMV-seronegative.

The V call is TRBV6-6, the J call TRBJ2-7; 13 bases are shared with TRBD2. This CDR3 is 16 amino acids long. Germline values: CDR1 MNHNY, CDR2 SVGAGI (reference sequence). The V and J ends lost 5 bases and 2 bases, in that order; junction bases with no gene match: 6. CDR3 nucleotide sequence: TGTGCCAGCAGTCACCCCGGGACTAGCGGGACCTACGAGCAGTACTTC. Protein: CASSHPGTSGTYEQYF.

This clone appeared once. Compared with germline, one end of the junction differs, possibly owing to a read error. The chain carries TRBV5-4 and TRBJ2-4, with D uncertain. Germline CDR1 and CDR2: SGHNT and YYREEE (reference sequence). This CDR3 spans 13 amino acids. The CDR3 DNA reads TGTGCCAGCAGCTTGGGAGCCGAAAACAGTCAGTACTTC. Its protein product is CASSLGAENSQYF.

This chain joins TRBV10-2 and TRBJ2-1; 12 nucleotides agree with TRBD2. The germline CDR1 and CDR2 sequences are WSHSY and SAAADI. The CDR3 consists of 15 residues. V trimming: 6 bases; J trimming: 7 bases; junction bases outside the gene matches: 7. This CDR3 reads CASSAGLAGRNEQFF. The CDR3 DNA reads as TGCGCCAGCAGCGCCGGACTAGCGGGAAGAAATGAGCAGTTCTTC.